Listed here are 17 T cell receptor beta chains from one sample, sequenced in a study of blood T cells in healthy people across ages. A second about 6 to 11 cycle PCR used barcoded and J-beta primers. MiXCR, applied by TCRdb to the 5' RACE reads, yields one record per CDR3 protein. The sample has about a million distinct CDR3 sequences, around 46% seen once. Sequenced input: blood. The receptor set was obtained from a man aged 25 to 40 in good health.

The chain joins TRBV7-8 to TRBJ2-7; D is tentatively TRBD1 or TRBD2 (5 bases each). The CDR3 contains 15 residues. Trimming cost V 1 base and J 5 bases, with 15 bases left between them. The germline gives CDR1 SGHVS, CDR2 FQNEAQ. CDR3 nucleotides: TGTGCCAGCAGCTTAGAAGGGACGTCATGGAACGAGCAGTACTTC. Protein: CASSLEGTSWNEQYF.

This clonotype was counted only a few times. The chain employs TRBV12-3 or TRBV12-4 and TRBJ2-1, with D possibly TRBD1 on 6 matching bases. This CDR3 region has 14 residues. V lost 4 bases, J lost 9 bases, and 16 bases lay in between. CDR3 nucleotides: TGTGCCAGCAGTTCCTACAGGGAACCGGCTGAGCAGTTCTTC. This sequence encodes CASSSYREPAEQFF.

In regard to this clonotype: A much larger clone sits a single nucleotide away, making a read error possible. The DNA of the CDR3 is TGCAGTGCTAGAGATACCATTGGGCGAGAATCTTTCTTT. Translating gives CSARDTIGRESFF. The rearrangement uses TRBV20-1 and TRBJ1-1; unclear D gene. With 0 bases removed from V and 12 bases from J, the gap between germline ends came to 17 bases. CDR1 DFQATT and CDR2 SNEGSKA come from the germline V gene (reference sequence). This CDR3 has 13 residues.

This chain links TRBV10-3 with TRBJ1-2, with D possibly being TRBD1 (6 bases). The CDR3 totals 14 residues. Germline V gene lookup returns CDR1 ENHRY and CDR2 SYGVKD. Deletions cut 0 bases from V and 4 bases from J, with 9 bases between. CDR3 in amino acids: CAISESEGGYGYTF. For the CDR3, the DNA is TGTGCCATCAGTGAGTCGGAAGGGGGCTATGGCTACACCTTC.

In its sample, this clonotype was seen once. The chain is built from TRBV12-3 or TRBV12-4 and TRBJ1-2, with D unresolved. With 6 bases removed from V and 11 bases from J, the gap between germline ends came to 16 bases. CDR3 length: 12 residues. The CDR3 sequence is CASSLLGGEYTF. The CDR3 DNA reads TGTGCCAGCAGCCTACTTGGTGGGGAATACACCTTC.

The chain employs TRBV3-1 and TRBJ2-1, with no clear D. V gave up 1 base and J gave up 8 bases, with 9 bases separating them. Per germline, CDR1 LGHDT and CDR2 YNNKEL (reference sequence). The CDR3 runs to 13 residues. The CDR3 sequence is CASSQALSDEQFF. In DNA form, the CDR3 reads TGTGCCAGCAGCCAAGCACTGTCGGATGAGCAGTTCTTC.

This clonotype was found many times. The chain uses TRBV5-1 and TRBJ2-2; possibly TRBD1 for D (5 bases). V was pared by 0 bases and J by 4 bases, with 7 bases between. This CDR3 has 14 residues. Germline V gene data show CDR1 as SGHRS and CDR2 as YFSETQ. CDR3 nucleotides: TGCGCCAGCAGCTTGGAGGGGTTCACCGGGGAGCTGTTTTTT. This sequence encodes CASSLEGFTGELFF.

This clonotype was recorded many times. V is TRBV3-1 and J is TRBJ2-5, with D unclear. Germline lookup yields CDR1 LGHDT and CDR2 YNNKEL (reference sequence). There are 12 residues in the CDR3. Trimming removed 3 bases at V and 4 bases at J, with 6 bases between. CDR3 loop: CASSHAPETQYF. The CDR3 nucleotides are TGTGCCAGCAGCCACGCCCCAGAGACCCAGTACTTC.

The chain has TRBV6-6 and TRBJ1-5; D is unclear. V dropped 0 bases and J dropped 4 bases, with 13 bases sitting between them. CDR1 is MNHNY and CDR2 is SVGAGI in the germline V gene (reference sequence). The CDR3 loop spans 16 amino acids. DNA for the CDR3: TGTGCCAGCAGTTACTCTGGAGGAAATTCGAATCAGCCCCAGCATTTT. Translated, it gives CASSYSGGNSNQPQHF.

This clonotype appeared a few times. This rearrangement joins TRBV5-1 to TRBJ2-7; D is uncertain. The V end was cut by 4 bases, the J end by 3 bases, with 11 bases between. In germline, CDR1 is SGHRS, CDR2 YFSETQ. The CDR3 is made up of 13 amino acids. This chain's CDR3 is CASSDTAFYEQYF. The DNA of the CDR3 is TGCGCCAGCAGCGACACAGCCTTCTACGAGCAGTACTTC.

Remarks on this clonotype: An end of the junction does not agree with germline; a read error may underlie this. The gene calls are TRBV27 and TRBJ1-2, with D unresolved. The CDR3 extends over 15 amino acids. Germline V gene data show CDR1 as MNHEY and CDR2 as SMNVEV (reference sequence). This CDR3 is CASSSVPDSNYGYAF. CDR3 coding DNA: TGTGCCAGCAGTTCGGTTCCGGACTCTAACTATGGCTACGCCTTC.

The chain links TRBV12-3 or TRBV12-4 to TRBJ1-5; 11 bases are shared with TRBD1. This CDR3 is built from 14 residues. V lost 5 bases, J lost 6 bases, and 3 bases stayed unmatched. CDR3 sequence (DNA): TGTGCCAGCAGTGGGACAGGGGGAAGTCAGCCCCAGCATTTT. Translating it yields CASSGTGGSQPQHF.

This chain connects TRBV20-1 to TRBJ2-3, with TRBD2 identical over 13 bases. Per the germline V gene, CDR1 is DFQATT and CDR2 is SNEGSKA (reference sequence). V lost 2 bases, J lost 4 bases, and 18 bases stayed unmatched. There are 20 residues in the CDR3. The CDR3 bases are TGCAGTGCTAGAACCGGACTAGCGGGGGTTCTAAGGGTGTTCCCAGATACGCAGTATTTT. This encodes CSARTGLAGVLRVFPDTQYF.

This CDR3 is CASSYKAQGAYNEQYF. CDR3 in DNA: TGTGCCAGCAGTTATAAAGCACAGGGTGCGTACAATGAGCAGTACTTC. The chain combines TRBV11-1 with TRBJ2-7, with D tentatively TRBD1 (6 bases). Germline V gives CDR1 SGHAT, CDR2 FQDESV (reference sequence). This CDR3 has 16 amino acids. The V and J ends lost 6 bases and 7 bases respectively, with 25 bases between them.

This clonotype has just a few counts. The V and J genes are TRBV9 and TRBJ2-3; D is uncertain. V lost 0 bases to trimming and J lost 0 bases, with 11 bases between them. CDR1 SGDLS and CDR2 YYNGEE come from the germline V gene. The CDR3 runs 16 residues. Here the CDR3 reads CASSVVGFGSTDTQYF. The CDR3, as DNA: TGTGCCAGCAGCGTAGTGGGATTTGGTAGCACAGATACGCAGTATTTT. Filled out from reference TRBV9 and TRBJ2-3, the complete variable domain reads DSGVTQTPKHLITATGQRVTLRCSPRSGDLSVYWYQQSLDQGLQFLIQYYNGEERAKGNILERFSAQQFPDLHSELNLSSLELGDSALYFCASSVVGFGSTDTQYFGPGTRLTVL.

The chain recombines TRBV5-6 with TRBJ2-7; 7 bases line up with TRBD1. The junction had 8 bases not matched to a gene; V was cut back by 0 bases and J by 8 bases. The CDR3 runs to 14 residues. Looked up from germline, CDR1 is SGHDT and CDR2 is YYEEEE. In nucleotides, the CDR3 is TGTGCCAGCAGCTTGGGAAACGACAGGGTTAAGCAGTACTTC. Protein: CASSLGNDRVKQYF.

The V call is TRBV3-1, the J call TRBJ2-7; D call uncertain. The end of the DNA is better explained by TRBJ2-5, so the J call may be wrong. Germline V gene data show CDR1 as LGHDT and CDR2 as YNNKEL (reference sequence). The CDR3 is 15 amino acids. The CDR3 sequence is CASSQESLSQETQYF. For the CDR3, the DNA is TGTGCCAGCAGCCAAGAGTCTCTTAGCCAAGAGACCCAGTACTTC.